One sample yielded the 24 T cell receptor beta chains listed below, sequenced in a study of CD8+ T cells in alopecia areata. RNA extraction was followed by reverse transcription into cDNA, which acted as the sequencing template. Method: immunoSEQ multiplex PCR; TCRdb's copy keeps in-frame clones and lacks some. Counted here are 150,000 to 200,000 clones, about 60% occurring once; the ten biggest clones make up about 4.4%. Sequenced: CD4+ T cells sorted from blood. The receptor source for this set is a human donor in good health.

The chain couples TRBV13 to TRBJ2-7, with TRBD2 matching 9 bases. The CDR3 has 18 amino acids. Germline assignment: CDR1 PRHDT and CDR2 FYEKMQ (reference sequence). Germline trimming cut 5 bases from V and 6 bases from J; bases unmatched to any gene: 20. CDR3 sequence reads: CASSPREGLASGTAEQYF. CDR3 nucleotide sequence: TGTGCCAGCAGCCCACGGGAGGGATTAGCTAGCGGGACTGCCGAGCAGTACTTC.

V gene TRBV18 combines with J gene TRBJ2-7; TRBD1 aligns across 7 bases. The CDR3 loop spans 15 amino acids. V shed 4 bases, J shed 1 base, and the junction held 7 bases outside the gene matches. Germline V gene data show CDR1 as KGHSH and CDR2 as LQKENI. CDR3 sequence: CASSLRGQTSYEQYF. CDR3 coding DNA: TGTGCCAGCTCACTCCGGGGACAGACGTCCTACGAGCAGTACTTC. The full variable domain, its missing parts supplied by reference TRBV18 and TRBJ2-7, is NAGVMQNPRHLVRRRGQEARLRCSPMKGHSHVYWYRQLPEEGLKFMVYLQKENIIDESGMPKERFSAEFPKEGPSILRIQQVVRGDSAAYFCASSLRGQTSYEQYFGPGTRLTVT.

The rearrangement uses TRBV6-5 and TRBJ2-5, with 9 bases fitting TRBD2. CDR3 length: 16 residues. Germline V gene sequence: CDR1 MNHEY, CDR2 SVGAGI. V was clipped by 2 bases and J by 2 bases; unmatched bases: 6. The CDR3 bases are TGTGCCAGCAGTTACGGCCCGGGACTAGCACAAGAGACCCAGTACTTC. Translating gives CASSYGPGLAQETQYF.

This clone was observed a handful of times. The CDR3 loop reads CAISESQVGQGARRAFF. For the CDR3, the DNA is TGTGCCATCAGTGAGTCTCAGGTGGGACAGGGGGCGCGTCGAGCTTTCTTT. The V call is TRBV10-3, the J call TRBJ1-1, with 12 bases matching TRBD1. V was clipped by 0 bases and J by 10 bases; unmatched bases: 12. This CDR3 contains 17 residues. Per germline, CDR1 ENHRY and CDR2 SYGVKD.

The V call is TRBV15, the J call TRBJ1-5; tentative D call: TRBD1 (6 bases). The CDR3 has 14 amino acids. V dropped 6 bases and J dropped 5 bases, with 14 bases sitting between them. Germline V gives CDR1 LNHNV, CDR2 YYDKDF (reference sequence). Here the CDR3 reads CATSRTAADQPQHF. As DNA, the CDR3 is TGTGCCACCAGTCGGACAGCAGCCGATCAGCCCCAGCATTTT.

This chain connects TRBV5-4 to TRBJ2-7, with 7 positions matching TRBD2. CDR3 length: 14 residues. The V segment lost 6 bases and the J segment 3 bases; nucleotides outside the gene matches: 9. Germline V gene sequence: CDR1 SGHNT, CDR2 YYREEE (reference sequence). Here the CDR3 reads CASKFAGDLYEQYF. For the CDR3, the DNA is TGTGCCAGCAAATTCGCGGGAGATCTCTACGAGCAGTACTTC.

This clone was seen only a few times. V usage is TRBV5-1 and J usage is TRBJ2-1; the match to TRBD2 covers 10 bases. J lost 7 bases, V lost 2 bases, and 9 bases had no gene match. The CDR3 is made up of 16 amino acids. The germline gives CDR1 SGHRS, CDR2 YFSETQ. The CDR3 DNA reads as TGCGCCAGCAGCTTCCCTAGACTAGCGGGTATTAATGAGCAGTTCTTC. Its translation is CASSFPRLAGINEQFF.

The V and J genes are TRBV4-1 and TRBJ2-3, with TRBD2 matching over 12 bases. J lost 10 bases, V lost 2 bases, and 10 bases had no gene match. This CDR3 has 16 residues. Per germline, CDR1 MGHRA and CDR2 YSYEKL. This CDR3 is CASSQLAGGPPSPQYF. DNA for the CDR3: TGCGCCAGCAGCCAACTAGCGGGAGGGCCTCCTAGTCCGCAGTATTTT.

The V gene is TRBV18, the J gene TRBJ2-4, with D perhaps TRBD2 (6 bases). Germline CDR1 KGHSH, CDR2 LQKENI. V was shortened by 0 bases and J by 1 base, with 13 bases between the two germline ends. The CDR3 contains 17 residues. As DNA, the CDR3 is TGTGCCAGCTCACCACCCTCCCGGGAGAACGCCAAAAACATTCAGTACTTC. As protein: CASSPPSRENAKNIQYF.

This chain links TRBV27 with TRBJ2-3, with D perhaps being TRBD1 or TRBD2 (5 bases each). The CDR3 consists of 14 residues. V gave up 5 bases and J gave up 7 bases, with 16 bases separating them. Germline loops: CDR1 MNHEY, CDR2 SMNVEV (reference sequence). CDR3 bases: TGTGCCAGCAGTCCCACGGGACGTCTGCATACGCAGTATTTT. This gives the protein CASSPTGRLHTQYF.

V is TRBV5-1 and J is TRBJ2-1; unclear D gene. Germline loops: CDR1 SGHRS, CDR2 YFSETQ. The CDR3 loop spans 12 amino acids. Trimming took off 4 bases at V and 15 bases at J, with 17 bases between the two ends. The CDR3 region is CASSRLGPGGFF. Written as DNA, the CDR3 is TGCGCCAGCAGCCGGTTAGGGCCCGGCGGGTTCTTC.

The chain combines TRBV7-9 with TRBJ2-1; TRBD2 matches at 10 bases. The germline gives CDR1 SEHNR, CDR2 FQNEAQ (reference sequence). Unmatched junction bases numbered 18, after V lost 6 bases and J lost 7 bases. The CDR3 length is 18 residues. CDR3 DNA sequence: TGTGCCAGCAGGCCCAGCGATCGGCTAGCGGGAGTGCGGAATGAGCAGTTCTTC. Translation: CASRPSDRLAGVRNEQFF.

The CDR3 sequence: CAWSPYLTSRSYEQYF. CDR3 DNA: TGTGCCTGGAGTCCTTACCTCACTAGTCGATCCTACGAGCAGTACTTC. This chain connects TRBV30 to TRBJ2-7; perhaps TRBD2 as D (5 bases). The V end lost 2 bases, the J end lost 1 base, and 18 bases lay between the germline ends. CDR1 is GTSNPN, CDR2 SVGIG, per germline (reference sequence). The CDR3 contains 16 residues.

The DNA for the CDR3 is TGTGCCAGCAGCTCCCTAGCGGGAGAGCAGTACTTC. It yields the protein CASSSLAGEQYF. The chain employs TRBV13 and TRBJ2-7, with 9 bases that match TRBD2. CDR1 and CDR2 (germline): PRHDT, FYEKMQ (reference sequence). This CDR3 has 12 residues. V lost 4 bases, J lost 7 bases, and 2 bases stayed unmatched.

The V call is TRBV29-1, the J call TRBJ2-7, with TRBD1 as a possible D gene (5 bases). V lost 7 bases and J 1 base, leaving 11 bases between the germline ends. The CDR3 covers 12 residues. Germline V gene data show CDR1 as SQVTM and CDR2 as ANQGSEA. The CDR3 here is CSAARDSYEQYF. The CDR3 region has the DNA TGCAGCGCCGCCAGGGATTCCTACGAGCAGTACTTC.

The rearrangement joins TRBV30 to TRBJ2-2, with 9 positions matching TRBD2. V shed 4 bases and J 3 bases; nucleotides not matched to a gene: 6. The germline V gene encodes CDR1 GTSNPN and CDR2 SVGIG (reference sequence). The CDR3 has 15 amino acids. The CDR3 reads CAWIKLAGYTGELFF. The CDR3, as DNA: TGTGCCTGGATCAAGCTAGCGGGATACACCGGGGAGCTGTTTTTT.

This clone showed up just a few times. V is TRBV10-2 and J is TRBJ2-5, with a weak D call TRBD1 (5 bases). Germline CDR1 and CDR2: WSHSY and SAAADI. The V end was cut by 8 bases, the J end by 5 bases, with 15 bases between. There are 13 residues in the CDR3. CDR3 region: CASGAGPMETQYF. CDR3 sequence (DNA): TGCGCCAGCGGGGCCGGACCTATGGAGACCCAGTACTTC.

V usage is TRBV25-1 and J usage is TRBJ2-1, with 9 bases fitting TRBD2. V shed 6 bases and J 3 bases; nucleotides not matched to a gene: 12. Per germline, CDR1 MGHDK and CDR2 SYGVNS. The CDR3 spans 17 residues. The CDR3 loop is CASSATGREGFYNEQFF. Written as DNA, the CDR3 is TGTGCCAGCAGCGCCACGGGGCGGGAGGGGTTCTACAATGAGCAGTTCTTC.

CDR3 residues: CASSLARGDSYEQYF. The CDR3 coding sequence is TGTGCCAGCAGCCTCGCAAGGGGAGACTCCTACGAGCAGTACTTC. The J gene is TRBJ2-7, the V gene TRBV6-5; tentatively, D is TRBD1 or TRBD2 (5 bases each). V lost 6 bases and J lost 0, with 15 bases in between. Germline V lookup: CDR1 MNHEY, CDR2 SVGAGI. CDR3 length equals 15 residues.

This chain uses TRBV4-2 with TRBJ2-7; D possibly corresponds to TRBD2 (6 bases). Trimming took off 1 base at V and 4 bases at J, with 14 bases between the two ends. The CDR3 spans 15 residues. CDR1 and CDR2 (germline): LGHNA, YNFKEQ. The DNA for the CDR3 is TGTGCCAGCAGCCAAGTAACGGGAGTGGGATACGAGCAGTACTTC. This gives the protein CASSQVTGVGYEQYF.

The V and J genes are TRBV15 and TRBJ1-5; no definite D call. Germline V lookup: CDR1 LNHNV, CDR2 YYDKDF (reference sequence). The V end lost 1 base, the J end lost 6 bases, and 10 bases lay between the germline ends. This CDR3 spans 14 amino acids. The CDR3, as DNA: TGTGCCACCAGCAGAGGCGGGATAGTTCAGCCCCAGCATTTT. This gives the protein CATSRGGIVQPQHF.

This chain connects TRBV28 to TRBJ1-2; D is unclear. Germline V gene data show CDR1 as MDHEN and CDR2 as SYDVKM. The CDR3 totals 14 residues. Trimming removed 5 bases from V and 4 bases from J, with 14 bases in between. The CDR3 nucleotides are TGTGCCAGCAGTAGCTCCCCAGGCTCCTATGGCTACACCTTC. Protein: CASSSSPGSYGYTF.

CDR3: CASSYSHIAAWHF. DNA for the CDR3: TGTGCCAGCAGTTACTCCCACATCGCAGCTTGGCATTTT. The chain is built from TRBV6-5 and TRBJ1-5; no definite D call. V was pared by 0 bases and J by 15 bases, with 15 bases between. This CDR3 contains 13 residues. From germline, CDR1 is MNHEY and CDR2 SVGAGI.

The CDR3: CASSLTSGNYGYTF. Here the CDR3 DNA reads TGTGCCAGCAGCTTAACATCGGGAAACTATGGCTACACCTTC. The chain has TRBV7-9 and TRBJ1-2; no clear D gene. Per the germline V gene, CDR1 is SEHNR and CDR2 is FQNEAQ (reference sequence). There are 14 residues in the CDR3. The V end was cut by 2 bases, the J end by 2 bases, with 9 bases between.